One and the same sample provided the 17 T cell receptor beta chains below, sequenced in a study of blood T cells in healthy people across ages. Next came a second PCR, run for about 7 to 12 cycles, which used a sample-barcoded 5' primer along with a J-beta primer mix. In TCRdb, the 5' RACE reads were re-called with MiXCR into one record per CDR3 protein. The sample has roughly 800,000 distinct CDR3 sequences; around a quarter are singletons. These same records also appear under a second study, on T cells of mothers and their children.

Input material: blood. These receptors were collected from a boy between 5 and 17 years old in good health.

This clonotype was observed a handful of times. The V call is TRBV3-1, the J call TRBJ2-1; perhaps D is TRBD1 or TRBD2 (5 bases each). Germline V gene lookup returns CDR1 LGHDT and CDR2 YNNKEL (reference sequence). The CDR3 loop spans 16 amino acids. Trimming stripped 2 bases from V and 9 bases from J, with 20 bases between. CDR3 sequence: CASSQKAGTPRSEQFF. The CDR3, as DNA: TGTGCCAGCAGCCAAAAAGCCGGGACGCCGCGTAGTGAGCAGTTCTTC.

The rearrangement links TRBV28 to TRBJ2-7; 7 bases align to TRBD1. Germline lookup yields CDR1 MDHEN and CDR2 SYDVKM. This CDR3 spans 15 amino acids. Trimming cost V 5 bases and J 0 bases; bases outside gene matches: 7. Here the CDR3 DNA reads TGTGCCAGCAGTGAAACAGGGGTTAGCTCCTACGAGCAGTACTTC. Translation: CASSETGVSSYEQYF.

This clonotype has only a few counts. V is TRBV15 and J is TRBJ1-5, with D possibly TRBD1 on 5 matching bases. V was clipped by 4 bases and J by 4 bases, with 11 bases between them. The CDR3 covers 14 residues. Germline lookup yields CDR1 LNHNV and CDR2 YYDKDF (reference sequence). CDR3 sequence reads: CATSNRQGNQPQHF. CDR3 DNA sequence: TGTGCCACCAGCAACCGCCAGGGAAATCAGCCCCAGCATTTT.

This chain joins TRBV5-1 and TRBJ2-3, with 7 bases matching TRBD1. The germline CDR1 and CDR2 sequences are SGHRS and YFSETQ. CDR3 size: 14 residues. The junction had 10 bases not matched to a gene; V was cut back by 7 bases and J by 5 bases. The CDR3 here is CASFPETGRDTQYF. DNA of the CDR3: TGCGCCAGCTTCCCCGAGACAGGGAGAGATACGCAGTATTTT.

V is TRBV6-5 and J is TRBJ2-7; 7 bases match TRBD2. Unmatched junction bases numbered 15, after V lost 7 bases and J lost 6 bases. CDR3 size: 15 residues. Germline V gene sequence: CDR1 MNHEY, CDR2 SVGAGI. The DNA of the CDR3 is TGTGCCAGCACCCAAAGCGGGACGGAAAATGGCGAGCAGTACTTC. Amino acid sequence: CASTQSGTENGEQYF.

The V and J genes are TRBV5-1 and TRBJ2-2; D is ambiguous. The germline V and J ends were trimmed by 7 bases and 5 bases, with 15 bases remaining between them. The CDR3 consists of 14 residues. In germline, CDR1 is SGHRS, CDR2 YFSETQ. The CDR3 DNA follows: TGCGCCAGCGGCCCGCTAGACTTAACCGGGGAGCTGTTTTTT. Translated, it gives CASGPLDLTGELFF.

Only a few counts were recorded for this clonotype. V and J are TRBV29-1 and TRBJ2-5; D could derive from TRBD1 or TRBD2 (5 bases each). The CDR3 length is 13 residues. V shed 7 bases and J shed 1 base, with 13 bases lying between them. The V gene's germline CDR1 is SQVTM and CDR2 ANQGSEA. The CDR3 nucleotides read TGCAGCGCGCCAGGGAGTCGCCAAGAGACCCAGTACTTC. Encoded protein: CSAPGSRQETQYF.

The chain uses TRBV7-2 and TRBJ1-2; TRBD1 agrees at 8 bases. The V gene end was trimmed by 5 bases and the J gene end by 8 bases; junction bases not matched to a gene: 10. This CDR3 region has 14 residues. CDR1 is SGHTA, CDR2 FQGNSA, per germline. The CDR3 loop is CASSEGQGEGGYTF. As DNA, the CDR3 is TGTGCCAGCAGCGAAGGACAGGGTGAAGGGGGCTACACCTTC.

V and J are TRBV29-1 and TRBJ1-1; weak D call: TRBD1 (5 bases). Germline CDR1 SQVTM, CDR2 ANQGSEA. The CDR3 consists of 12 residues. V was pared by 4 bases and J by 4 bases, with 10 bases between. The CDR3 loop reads CSVGRTSTEAFF. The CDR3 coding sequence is TGCAGCGTTGGGAGGACATCCACTGAAGCTTTCTTT.

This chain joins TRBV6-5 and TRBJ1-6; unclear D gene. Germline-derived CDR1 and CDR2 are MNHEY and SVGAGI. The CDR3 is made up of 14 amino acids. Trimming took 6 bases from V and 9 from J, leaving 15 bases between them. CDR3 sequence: CASSLAGDGSPLHF. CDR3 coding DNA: TGTGCCAGCAGCCTCGCCGGGGATGGTTCACCCCTCCACTTT.

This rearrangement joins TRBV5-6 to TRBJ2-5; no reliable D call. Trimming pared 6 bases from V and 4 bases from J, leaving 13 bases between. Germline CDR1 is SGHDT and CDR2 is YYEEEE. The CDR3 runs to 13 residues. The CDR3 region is CASTRQVAETQYF. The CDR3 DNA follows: TGTGCCAGCACGAGGCAGGTCGCAGAGACCCAGTACTTC.

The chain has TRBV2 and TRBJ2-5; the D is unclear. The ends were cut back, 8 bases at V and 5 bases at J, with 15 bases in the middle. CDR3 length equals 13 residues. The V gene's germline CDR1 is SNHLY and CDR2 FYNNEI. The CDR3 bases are TGTGCCAGCCGAGCGCCAGCCGTGGAGACCCAGTACTTC. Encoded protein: CASRAPAVETQYF. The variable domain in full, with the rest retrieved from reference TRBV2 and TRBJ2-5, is EPEVTQTPSHQVTQMGQEVILRCVPISNHLYFYWYRQILGQKVEFLVSFYNNEISEKSEIFDDQFSVERPDGSNFTLKIRSTKLEDSAMYFCASRAPAVETQYFGPGTRLLVL.

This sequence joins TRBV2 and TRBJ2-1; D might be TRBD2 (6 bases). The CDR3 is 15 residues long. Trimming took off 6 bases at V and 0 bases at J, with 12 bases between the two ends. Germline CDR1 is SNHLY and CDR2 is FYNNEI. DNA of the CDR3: TGTGCCAGCAGGGGAGGCCGGGGCTCCTACAATGAGCAGTTCTTC. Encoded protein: CASRGGRGSYNEQFF. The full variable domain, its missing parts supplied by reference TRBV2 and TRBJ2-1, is EPEVTQTPSHQVTQMGQEVILRCVPISNHLYFYWYRQILGQKVEFLVSFYNNEISEKSEIFDDQFSVERPDGSNFTLKIRSTKLEDSAMYFCASRGGRGSYNEQFFGPGTRLTVL.

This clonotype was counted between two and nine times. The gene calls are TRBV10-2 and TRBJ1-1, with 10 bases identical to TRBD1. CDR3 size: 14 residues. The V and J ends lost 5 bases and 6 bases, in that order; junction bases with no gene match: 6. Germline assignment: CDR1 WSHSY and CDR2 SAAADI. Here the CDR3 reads CASSTRQGAAEAFF. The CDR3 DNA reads TGCGCCAGCAGTACGAGACAGGGGGCTGCTGAAGCTTTCTTT.

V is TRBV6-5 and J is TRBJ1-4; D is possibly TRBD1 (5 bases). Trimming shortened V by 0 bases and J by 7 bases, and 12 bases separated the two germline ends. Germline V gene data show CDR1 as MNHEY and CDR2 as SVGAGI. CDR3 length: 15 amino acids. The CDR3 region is CASSYSRGYGEKLFF. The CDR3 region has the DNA TGTGCCAGCAGTTACTCGAGGGGTTACGGTGAAAAACTGTTTTTT.

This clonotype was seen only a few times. The CDR3 DNA is TGTGCCAGCTTGGGCCAACACAATGAGCAGTTCTTC. Translated, it gives CASLGQHNEQFF. The chain couples TRBV27 to TRBJ2-1, with D unresolved. Deletions cut 8 bases from V and 5 bases from J, with 10 bases between. The germline gives CDR1 MNHEY, CDR2 SMNVEV (reference sequence). This CDR3 is 12 amino acids long.

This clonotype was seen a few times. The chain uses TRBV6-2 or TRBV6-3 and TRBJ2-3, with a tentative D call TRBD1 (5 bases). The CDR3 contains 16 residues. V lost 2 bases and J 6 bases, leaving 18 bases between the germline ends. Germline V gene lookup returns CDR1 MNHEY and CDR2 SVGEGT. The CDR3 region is CASSYQSGRFLDTQYF. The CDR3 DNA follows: TGTGCCAGCAGTTACCAGTCAGGGCGATTTCTGGATACGCAGTATTTT.